This T cell receptor beta chain was identified during a study of beta chain features in type 1 diabetes. On the study more broadly: The number of sorted cells examined across all samples was 107,917,701.

Only one heparinised blood draw was taken per donor, and its volume averaged around 120 mL. Germline V gene sequence: CDR1 MDHEN, CDR2 SYDVKM. The CDR3 extends over 15 amino acids. The germline V and J ends were trimmed by 7 bases and 7 bases, with 20 bases remaining between them. The study reverse transcribed the entire isolated RNA, so it sequenced expressed TCRB transcripts. This table comes from immunoSEQ multiplex PCR, and its TCRdb copy is limited to in-frame clones, with some not included. The repertoire holds hundreds of thousands of clones, with 15% as singletons. This TCR was recovered from a man aged 18 to 29 in good health. The material sequenced was naive CD4+ T cells from blood. This chain connects TRBV28 to TRBJ2-1; D is perhaps TRBD1 (8 bases). In DNA form, the CDR3 reads TGTGCCAGCAAAGAGCAAGGACAGGGAGGGAATGAGCAGTTCTTC. Translated: CASKEQGQGGNEQFF.